The 5 T cell receptor beta chains given below trace back to one sample, sequenced in a study of patients and donors after allogeneic stem cell transplantation. TCRdb passed the RT-PCR reads through MiXCR, listing each CDR3 protein once. Among 40,000 to 45,000 distinct CDR3 sequences listed, under 35% were seen once. The specimen was blood, either unsorted or a sorted T cell fraction (not recorded which). These receptors were taken from a human donor who was either an allogeneic HSCT recipient or a stem cell or donor lymphocyte infusion donor (not recorded which). It is not recorded whose cells these are; they may come from a transplant donor.

This clonotype was detected many times. The chain couples TRBV6-6 to TRBJ1-5; weak D call: TRBD1 (5 bases). Germline CDR1 MNHNY, CDR2 SVGAGI (reference sequence). The CDR3 consists of 14 residues. V lost 1 base to trimming and J lost 7 bases, with 11 bases between them. As DNA, the CDR3 is TGTGCCAGCAGTTACTTAAGGGACGGCCAGCCCCAGCATTTT. This encodes CASSYLRDGQPQHF.

Only a few counts were recorded for this clonotype. The V and J genes are TRBV20-1 and TRBJ2-7; D gene unclear. The germline V and J ends were trimmed by 6 bases and 7 bases, with 22 bases remaining between them. This CDR3 comprises 14 residues. From germline, CDR1 is DFQATT and CDR2 SNEGSKA (reference sequence). This chain's CDR3 is CSALQAGWVREQYF. CDR3 in DNA: TGCAGTGCCCTCCAGGCCGGGTGGGTCCGGGAGCAGTACTTC.

There are a few counts of this clonotype. The chain has TRBV30 and TRBJ2-2, with D unclear. The CDR3 is made up of 11 amino acids. Trimming pared 0 bases from V and 8 bases from J, leaving 4 bases between. CDR1 GTSNPN and CDR2 SVGIG come from the germline V gene (reference sequence). DNA of the CDR3: TGTGCCTGGAGTGTACCTGGGGAGCTGTTTTTT. It codes for CAWSVPGELFF.

The rearrangement joins TRBV7-3 to TRBJ2-1, with D perhaps matching TRBD2 (6 bases). The germline V and J ends were trimmed by 5 bases and 0 bases, with 11 bases remaining between them. The germline V gene has CDR1 SGHTA and CDR2 FQGTGA. CDR3 size: 15 residues. CDR3 sequence (DNA): TGTGCCAGCAGCGTAATTAGCGGCTCCTACAATGAGCAGTTCTTC. Its protein is CASSVISGSYNEQFF.

Many counts were recorded for this clonotype. The V and J genes are TRBV5-1 and TRBJ2-2; perhaps TRBD1 as D (6 bases). The CDR3 runs 15 residues. Germline values: CDR1 SGHRS, CDR2 YFSETQ. Trimming took 2 bases from V and 2 from J, leaving 10 bases between them. The DNA of the CDR3 is TGCGCCAGCAGCTTCCGGACAGATAACACCGGGGAGCTGTTTTTT. It codes for CASSFRTDNTGELFF.